A selection of T cell receptor beta chains follows, all from one sample in a study of post-analysis software for immune sequencing data. MiXCR, applied by TCRdb to the PCR reads, yields one record per CDR3 protein. Of 820,000 or so distinct CDR3 sequences listed, approximately 53% are singletons. Sequencing used blood. These receptors came from a girl aged 10-17 years with multiple sclerosis. Each CDR3 is given with its conserved first and last residue. Each record gives: J gene, V gene, CDR3 protein.

j_call: TRBJ2-7
v_call: TRBV11-2
cdr3_aa: CASSIRGEQYF

j_call: TRBJ1-5
v_call: TRBV29-1
cdr3_aa: CSPVRRPGNYSNQPQHF

j_call: TRBJ1-1
v_call: TRBV5-1
cdr3_aa: CASSLASATEAFF

j_call: TRBJ2-7
v_call: TRBV4-1
cdr3_aa: CASSQDPTGRGSYEQYF

j_call: TRBJ1-1
v_call: TRBV29-1
cdr3_aa: CSAGDRGWNTEAFF

j_call: TRBJ2-3
v_call: TRBV29-1
cdr3_aa: CSVEGRVGTDTQYF

j_call: TRBJ1-2
v_call: TRBV29-1
cdr3_aa: CSVGGAANYGYTF

j_call: TRBJ2-1
v_call: TRBV4-1
cdr3_aa: CASSQDVGEVYNEQFF

j_call: TRBJ2-1
v_call: TRBV29-1
cdr3_aa: CSAVGLADHNEQFF

j_call: TRBJ2-1
v_call: TRBV15
cdr3_aa: CATSSYNEQFF

j_call: TRBJ2-5
v_call: TRBV5-5
cdr3_aa: CASSFGPDWPEETQYF

j_call: TRBJ2-1
v_call: TRBV6-5
cdr3_aa: CASSYQGTQPGYGNEQFF

j_call: TRBJ1-5
v_call: TRBV10-3
cdr3_aa: CAISVGQRQPQHF

j_call: TRBJ2-5
v_call: TRBV11-2
cdr3_aa: CASSLQGWMGETQYF

j_call: TRBJ1-5
v_call: TRBV9
cdr3_aa: CASSYNEGFSQPQHF

j_call: TRBJ2-3
v_call: TRBV20-1
cdr3_aa: CSAEIIGTDTQYF

j_call: TRBJ1-3
v_call: TRBV7-9
cdr3_aa: CASSLAGRYSGNTIYF

j_call: TRBJ2-7
v_call: TRBV20-1
cdr3_aa: CSASGVDRDSYEQYF

j_call: TRBJ2-1
v_call: TRBV20-1
cdr3_aa: CSARDLGQGVGDEQFF

j_call: TRBJ1-1
v_call: TRBV29-1
cdr3_aa: CSVEGVLNTEAFF

j_call: TRBJ1-1
v_call: TRBV29-1
cdr3_aa: CSVDWMGGTEAFF

j_call: TRBJ1-2
v_call: TRBV10-3
cdr3_aa: CAISEPTEGVGYTF

j_call: TRBJ2-3
v_call: TRBV20-1
cdr3_aa: CSAGLAGPESRQYF

j_call: TRBJ2-5
v_call: TRBV10-3
cdr3_aa: CAISSTGQETQYF

j_call: TRBJ2-5
v_call: TRBV12-3/TRBV12-4
cdr3_aa: CASSLHRRRETQYF

j_call: TRBJ1-5
v_call: TRBV20-1
cdr3_aa: CSARVGVLGQPQHF

j_call: TRBJ2-7
v_call: TRBV10-3
cdr3_aa: CAISDFGTGTAYEQYF

j_call: TRBJ2-1
v_call: TRBV3-1
cdr3_aa: CASSPVQSASGSRANEQFF

j_call: TRBJ1-2
v_call: TRBV20-1
cdr3_aa: CSASQGGFANYGYTF

j_call: TRBJ2-7
v_call: TRBV20-1
cdr3_aa: CSAPTVYEQYF

j_call: TRBJ2-7
v_call: TRBV4-2
cdr3_aa: CASSQDTIAGASYEQYF

j_call: TRBJ1-2
v_call: TRBV20-1
cdr3_aa: CSARTGTYGYTF

j_call: TRBJ1-1
v_call: TRBV10-3
cdr3_aa: CAISEGRDRRIEAFF

j_call: TRBJ2-1
v_call: TRBV5-1
cdr3_aa: CASSLASVTYNEQFF

j_call: TRBJ2-7
v_call: TRBV21-1
cdr3_aa: CASSKWRGGYEQYF

j_call: TRBJ2-1
v_call: TRBV20-1
cdr3_aa: CSANSGITNEQFF

j_call: TRBJ2-3
v_call: TRBV6-4
cdr3_aa: CASSPGPLFTSTDTQYF

j_call: TRBJ2-1
v_call: TRBV5-1
cdr3_aa: CASSKSGRNNNEQFF

j_call: TRBJ2-5
v_call: TRBV5-1
cdr3_aa: CASSFASGGPRETQYF